Following are 27 T cell receptor beta chains from one sample sequenced in a study of blood T cell repertoires in COVID-19. Profiled with immunoSEQ multiplex PCR; TCRdb holds only in-frame clones, not every one. The sample includes about 170,000 clones, 80% to 90% of them seen just once. Material for sequencing was peripheral blood. The receptors stem from a man aged 40-49 years who had recovered from COVID-19.

This clone was seen only once. The CDR3 here is CASSLVGGAYNEQFF. The CDR3 DNA reads TGTGCCAGCAGCTTAGTCGGGGGGGCCTACAATGAGCAGTTCTTC. The chain joins TRBV7-2 to TRBJ2-1; 8 bases fit TRBD2. Per the germline V gene, CDR1 is SGHTA and CDR2 is FQGNSA. The length of the CDR3 is 15 residues. J gave up 2 bases and V 1 base, and 1 base lay outside the gene matches.

In its sample, this clone was seen once. V is TRBV10-3 and J is TRBJ2-7; TRBD1 might be the D (5 bases). This CDR3 has 13 residues. V was pared by 6 bases and J by 3 bases, with 12 bases between. Germline V gene sequence: CDR1 ENHRY, CDR2 SYGVKD. CDR3 region: CAIRISQGYEQYF. For the CDR3, the DNA is TGTGCCATCAGGATATCTCAGGGCTACGAGCAGTACTTC.

In this sample, this clone turned up once. This chain connects TRBV30 to TRBJ1-1, with D unresolved. The CDR3 has 13 amino acids. Germline-derived CDR1 and CDR2 are GTSNPN and SVGIG (reference sequence). V lost 4 bases, J lost 0 bases, and 9 bases lay in between. CDR3 sequence (DNA): TGTGCCTGGATAGCGCAGTTGAACACTGAAGCTTTCTTT. Amino acids: CAWIAQLNTEAFF.

The chain joins TRBV7-2 to TRBJ2-5, with 12 bases matching TRBD2. The CDR3 contains 16 residues. The V gene end was trimmed by 1 base and the J gene end by 3 bases; junction bases not matched to a gene: 3. The germline CDR1 and CDR2 sequences are SGHTA and FQGNSA. In DNA, the CDR3 is TGTGCCAGCAGCTTAGGACTAGCGGGAGTGGAAGAGACCCAGTACTTC. This sequence encodes CASSLGLAGVEETQYF.

V is TRBV7-9 and J is TRBJ1-1; D gene unclear. CDR1 SEHNR and CDR2 FQNEAQ come from the germline V gene (reference sequence). There are 13 residues in the CDR3. Trimming removed 2 bases at V and 11 bases at J, with 15 bases between. CDR3 sequence reads: CASSLLSGERAFF. The CDR3 region has the DNA TGTGCCAGCAGCTTATTATCCGGGGAAAGGGCTTTCTTT.

Only one count was recorded for this clone. The rearrangement links TRBV25-1 to TRBJ1-6; TRBD1 matches 7 bases. V gave up 1 base and J gave up 8 bases; unmatched junction bases: 5. CDR1 and CDR2 from the germline V gene are MGHDK and SYGVNS. CDR3 length: 15 amino acids. The CDR3 sequence: CASSEFLGGDSPLHF. In DNA form, the CDR3 reads TGTGCCAGCAGTGAATTTCTAGGGGGCGATTCACCCCTCCACTTT.

This rearrangement joins TRBV11-1 to TRBJ1-4, with D hard to call. Germline V gene lookup returns CDR1 SGHAT and CDR2 FQDESV (reference sequence). V was shortened by 2 bases and J by 5 bases, with 9 bases between the two germline ends. The CDR3 is made up of 14 amino acids. The CDR3 here is CASSLQETNEKLFF. In nucleotides, the CDR3 is TGTGCCAGCAGCTTACAGGAAACAAATGAAAAACTGTTTTTT.

The gene calls are TRBV11-3 and TRBJ2-2; no firm D call. Trimming left V 1 base short and J 6 bases short, with 3 bases between. The CDR3 has 12 amino acids. The germline CDR1 and CDR2 sequences are SGHNT and YENEEA. CDR3: CASSLASGELFF. CDR3 DNA: TGTGCCAGCAGCTTAGCTTCCGGGGAGCTGTTTTTT.

Only one count was recorded for this clone. The chain couples TRBV7-9 to TRBJ1-1; maybe TRBD1 (5 bases). The CDR3 contains 12 residues. Germline CDR1 SEHNR, CDR2 FQNEAQ (reference sequence). V was pared by 4 bases and J by 8 bases, with 11 bases between. The CDR3, as DNA: TGTGCCAGCAGCTCGAAATGGGGCGAAGCTTTCTTT. As protein: CASSSKWGEAFF. The whole variable domain, filled in from reference TRBV7-9 and TRBJ1-1, reads DTGVSQNPRHKITKRGQNVTFRCDPISEHNRLYWYRQTLGQGPEFLTYFQNEAQLEKSRLLSDRFSAERPKGSFSTLEIQRTEQGDSAMYLCASSSKWGEAFFGQGTRLTVV.

The chain recombines TRBV7-8 with TRBJ2-7, with a tentative D call TRBD2 (6 bases). Germline V gene lookup returns CDR1 SGHVS and CDR2 FQNEAQ. This CDR3 is 16 amino acids long. V lost 5 bases and J lost 5, with 22 bases in between. The CDR3 spells CASSATRRTGGDEQYF. As DNA, the CDR3 is TGTGCCAGCAGCGCGACACGGCGCACGGGCGGGGACGAGCAGTACTTC.

The CDR3 spells CASSPTGKGNTGELFF. The CDR3 DNA follows: TGTGCCAGCAGCCCGACAGGGAAAGGAAACACCGGGGAGCTGTTTTTT. The V and J genes are TRBV11-3 and TRBJ2-2, with 7 bases that match TRBD1. CDR1 is SGHNT, CDR2 YENEEA, per germline. The length of the CDR3 is 16 residues. The V gene end was trimmed by 5 bases and the J gene end by 2 bases; junction bases not matched to a gene: 8.

CDR3 nucleotide sequence: TGTGCCAGCAGCTTCAGGGGGCAAGGGGAGCTGTTTTTT. It translates to CASSFRGQGELFF. The chain recombines TRBV7-2 with TRBJ2-2; 8 nucleotides match TRBD1. The germline V gene encodes CDR1 SGHTA and CDR2 FQGNSA. This CDR3 has 13 amino acids. V lost 3 bases and J lost 8; bases outside the gene matches: 2.

The sample holds a few counts of this clone. The J gene is TRBJ1-1, the V gene TRBV27, with 7 bases that match TRBD1. CDR3 length: 12 residues. V trimming: 6 bases; J trimming: 11 bases; junction bases outside the gene matches: 9. Germline-derived CDR1 and CDR2 are MNHEY and SMNVEV (reference sequence). CDR3 in DNA: TGTGCCAGCAGCCTCCCCGGGACAGTGGCTTTCTTT. It encodes CASSLPGTVAFF.

In regard to this clone: A junction end diverges from the germline sequence, so it may reflect a read error. The chain links TRBV6-2 or TRBV6-3 to TRBJ2-7; TRBD2 agrees at 9 bases. Germline CDR1 is MNHEY and CDR2 is SVGEGT. The CDR3 has 13 amino acids. The CDR3 is CASSPGSGLARAF. CDR3 DNA sequence: TGTGCCAGCAGCCCAGGATCAGGACTAGCGCGGGCCTTC.

The V and J genes are TRBV25-1 and TRBJ1-6, with D possibly TRBD1 on 6 matching bases. V lost 3 bases to trimming and J lost 7 bases, with 10 bases between them. Germline lookup yields CDR1 MGHDK and CDR2 SYGVNS. CDR3 length: 14 amino acids. This CDR3 reads CASSDPGENSPLHF. DNA for the CDR3: TGTGCCAGCAGTGACCCAGGGGAGAATTCACCCCTCCACTTT.

The chain recombines TRBV3-1 (or the pseudogene TRBV3-2) with TRBJ2-5, with TRBD1 as a possible D gene (5 bases). This CDR3 has 13 residues. Germline CDR1 and CDR2: LGHDT and YNNKEL (reference sequence). The ends were cut back, 3 bases at V and 3 bases at J, with 8 bases in the middle. The CDR3 sequence is CASSQQTEETQYF. The CDR3 coding sequence is TGTGCCAGCAGCCAGCAGACAGAAGAGACCCAGTACTTC.

The V gene is TRBV5-1, the J gene TRBJ2-1, with 15 bases identical to TRBD2. V gave up 5 bases and J gave up 9 bases; unmatched junction bases: 3. Germline V gives CDR1 SGHRS, CDR2 YFSETQ. This CDR3 comprises 14 residues. CDR3 bases: TGCGCCAGCAGGGGACTAGCGGGAGGCGGTGAGCAGTTCTTC. This encodes CASRGLAGGGEQFF.

The chain carries TRBV27 and TRBJ1-1; TRBD1 matches 10 bases. The CDR3 has 14 residues. The V and J ends lost 5 bases and 8 bases, in that order; junction bases with no gene match: 8. Looked up from germline, CDR1 is MNHEY and CDR2 is SMNVEV (reference sequence). CDR3 in amino acids: CASSPRQGAKEAFF. The CDR3 bases are TGTGCCAGCAGTCCTCGACAGGGGGCGAAGGAAGCTTTCTTT.

This clone was seen only a few times. The chain has TRBV18 and TRBJ1-3, with unresolved D. The CDR3 totals 15 residues. V was clipped by 8 bases and J by 0 bases, with 14 bases between them. CDR1 is KGHSH, CDR2 LQKENI, per germline. CDR3 protein: CASQVDIYSGNTIYF. The CDR3 DNA reads TGTGCCAGCCAGGTTGACATCTACTCTGGAAACACCATATATTTT.

V is TRBV9 and J is TRBJ1-1; D unclear. The germline CDR1 and CDR2 sequences are SGDLS and YYNGEE. The CDR3 length is 15 residues. The V end was cut by 0 bases, the J end by 0 bases, with 9 bases between. CDR3 DNA: TGTGCCAGCAGCGTAGTCGCAGGTATGAACACTGAAGCTTTCTTT. Translation gives CASSVVAGMNTEAFF.

V and J are TRBV10-3 and TRBJ2-6, with D possibly TRBD2 on 6 matching bases. Germline V lookup: CDR1 ENHRY, CDR2 SYGVKD. V gave up 4 bases and J gave up 0 bases, with 7 bases separating them. The CDR3 has 15 residues. This chain's CDR3 is CAISGRDSGANVLTF. The CDR3 coding sequence is TGTGCCATCAGTGGGAGGGACTCTGGGGCCAACGTCCTGACTTTC.

This chain connects TRBV11-2 to TRBJ1-2; 9 nucleotides match TRBD1. This CDR3 is built from 13 residues. Trimming at V came to 3 bases and at J to 4 bases, leaving 0 bases not matched to a gene. Germline V gene sequence: CDR1 SGHAT, CDR2 FQNNGV. The chain's CDR3 is CASSLTGGYGYTF. The CDR3 DNA reads as TGTGCCAGCAGCTTGACAGGGGGCTATGGCTACACCTTC.

The rearrangement uses TRBV4-1 and TRBJ1-1; D possibly corresponds to TRBD1 (6 bases). CDR3 length equals 14 residues. V lost 3 bases and J lost 1, with 9 bases in between. Per the germline V gene, CDR1 is MGHRA and CDR2 is YSYEKL. This chain's CDR3 is CASSHRGENTEAFF. As DNA, the CDR3 is TGCGCCAGCAGCCACAGGGGCGAGAACACTGAAGCTTTCTTT.

The chain recombines TRBV19 with TRBJ2-7; TRBD1 aligns across 9 bases. Germline lookup yields CDR1 LNHDA and CDR2 SQIVND (reference sequence). CDR3 length equals 13 residues. Trimming removed 4 bases from V and 9 bases from J; junction bases left unmatched: 7. The CDR3 spells CASSTLTGGTQYF. CDR3 sequence (DNA): TGTGCCAGTAGTACTCTGACAGGGGGAACGCAGTACTTC.

This clone was seen a few times. The J gene is TRBJ1-3, the V gene TRBV27; D is unresolved. The CDR3 contains 14 residues. V was pared by 6 bases and J by 1 base, with 10 bases between. Looked up from germline, CDR1 is MNHEY and CDR2 is SMNVEV (reference sequence). The CDR3 loop reads CASRSAGSGNTIYF. DNA for the CDR3: TGTGCCAGCAGGTCGGCGGGGTCTGGAAACACCATATATTTT.

This chain links TRBV5-4 with TRBJ2-3; 8 nucleotides agree with TRBD2. CDR1 SGHNT and CDR2 YYREEE come from the germline V gene (reference sequence). The CDR3 sequence is 15 residues long. The trim removed 0 bases at V and 7 bases at J, leaving 7 bases unmatched. The CDR3 DNA sequence: TGTGCCAGCAGCTTGGAATCCGGGAGGGGAAATACGCAGTATTTT. Translated: CASSLESGRGNTQYF.

The rearrangement uses TRBV6-5 and TRBJ2-5; 12 nucleotides match TRBD2. The CDR3 totals 16 residues. CDR1 and CDR2 from the germline V gene are MNHEY and SVGAGI. J gave up 5 bases and V 4 bases, and 8 bases lay outside the gene matches. The CDR3 spells CASSLTSGRLGETQYF. The CDR3, as DNA: TGTGCCAGCAGTTTGACTAGCGGGAGATTGGGGGAGACCCAGTACTTC.